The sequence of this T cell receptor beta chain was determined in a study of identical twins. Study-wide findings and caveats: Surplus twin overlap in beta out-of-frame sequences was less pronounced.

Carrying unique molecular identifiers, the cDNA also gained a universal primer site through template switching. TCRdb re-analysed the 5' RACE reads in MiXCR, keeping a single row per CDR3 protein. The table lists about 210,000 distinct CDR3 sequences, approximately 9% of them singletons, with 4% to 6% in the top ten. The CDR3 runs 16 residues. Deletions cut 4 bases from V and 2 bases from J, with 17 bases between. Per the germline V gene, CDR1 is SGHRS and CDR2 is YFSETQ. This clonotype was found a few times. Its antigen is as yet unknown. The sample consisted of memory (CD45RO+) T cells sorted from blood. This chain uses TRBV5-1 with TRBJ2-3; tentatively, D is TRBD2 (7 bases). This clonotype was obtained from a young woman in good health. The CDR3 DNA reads TGCGCCAGCAGCCATGGGAGGGGGGCGGCCACAGATACGCAGTATTTT. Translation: CASSHGRGAATDTQYF.